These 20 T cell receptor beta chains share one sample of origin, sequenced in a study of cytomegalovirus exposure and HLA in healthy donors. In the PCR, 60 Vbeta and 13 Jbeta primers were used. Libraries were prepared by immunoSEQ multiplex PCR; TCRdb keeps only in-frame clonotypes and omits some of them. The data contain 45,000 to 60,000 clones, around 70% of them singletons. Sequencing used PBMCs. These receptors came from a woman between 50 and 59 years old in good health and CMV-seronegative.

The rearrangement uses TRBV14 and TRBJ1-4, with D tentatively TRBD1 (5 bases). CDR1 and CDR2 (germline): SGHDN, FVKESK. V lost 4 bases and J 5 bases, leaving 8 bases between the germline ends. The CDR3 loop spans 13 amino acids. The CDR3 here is CASSRGLNEKLFF. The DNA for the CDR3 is TGTGCCAGCAGCCGGGGCCTCAATGAAAAACTGTTTTTT. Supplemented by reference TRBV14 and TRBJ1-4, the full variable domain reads EAGVTQFPSHSVIEKGQTVTLRCDPISGHDNLYWYRRVMGKEIKFLLHFVKESKQDESGMPNNRFLAERTGGTYSTLKVQPAELEDSGVYFCASSRGLNEKLFFGSGTQLSVL.

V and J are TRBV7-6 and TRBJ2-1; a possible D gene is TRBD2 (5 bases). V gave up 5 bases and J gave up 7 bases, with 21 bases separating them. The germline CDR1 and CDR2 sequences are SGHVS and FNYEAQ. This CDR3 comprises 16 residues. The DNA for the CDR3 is TGTGCCAGCAGCCCAATCAGCGGATTCGTTGGGAATGAGCAGTTCTTC. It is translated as CASSPISGFVGNEQFF.

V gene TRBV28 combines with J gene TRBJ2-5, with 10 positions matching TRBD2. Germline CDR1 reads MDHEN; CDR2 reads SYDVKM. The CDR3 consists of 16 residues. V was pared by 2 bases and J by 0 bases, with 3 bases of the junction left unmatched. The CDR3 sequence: CASSLERGGYQETQYF. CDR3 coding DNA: TGTGCCAGCAGTTTAGAGCGGGGGGGGTACCAAGAGACCCAGTACTTC.

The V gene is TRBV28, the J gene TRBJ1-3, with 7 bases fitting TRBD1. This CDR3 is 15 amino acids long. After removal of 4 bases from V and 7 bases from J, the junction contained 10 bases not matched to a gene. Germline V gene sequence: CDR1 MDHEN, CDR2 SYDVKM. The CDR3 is CASSSFDREENTIYF. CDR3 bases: TGTGCCAGCAGTTCCTTCGACAGGGAGGAGAACACCATATATTTT.

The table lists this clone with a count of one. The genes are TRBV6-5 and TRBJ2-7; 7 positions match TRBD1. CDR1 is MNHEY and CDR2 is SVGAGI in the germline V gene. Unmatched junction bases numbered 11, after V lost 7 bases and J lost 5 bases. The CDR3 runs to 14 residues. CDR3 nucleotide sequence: TGTGCCAGCACTCCGAGACAGGGTCACGACGAGCAGTACTTC. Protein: CASTPRQGHDEQYF.

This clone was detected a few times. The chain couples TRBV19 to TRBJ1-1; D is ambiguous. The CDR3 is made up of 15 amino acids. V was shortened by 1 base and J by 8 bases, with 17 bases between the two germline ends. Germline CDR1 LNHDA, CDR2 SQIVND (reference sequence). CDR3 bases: TGTGCCAGTAGTATAGGCCCCTCTACGACTGGGGAAGCTTTCTTT. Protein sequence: CASSIGPSTTGEAFF.

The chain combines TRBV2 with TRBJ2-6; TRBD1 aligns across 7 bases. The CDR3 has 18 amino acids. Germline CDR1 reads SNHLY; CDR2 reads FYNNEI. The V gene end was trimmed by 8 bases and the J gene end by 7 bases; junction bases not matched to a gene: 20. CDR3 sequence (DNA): TGTGCCAGCCAACTCTACCGGGACAGCAGAAACGCTGCCAACGTCCTGACTTTC. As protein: CASQLYRDSRNAANVLTF.

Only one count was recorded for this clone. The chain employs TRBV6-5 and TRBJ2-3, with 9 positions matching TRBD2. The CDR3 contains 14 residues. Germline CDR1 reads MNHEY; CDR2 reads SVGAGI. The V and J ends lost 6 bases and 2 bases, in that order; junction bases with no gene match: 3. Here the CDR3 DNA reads TGTGCCAGCAGGGCTAGCGGGGTCACAGATACGCAGTATTTT. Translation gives CASRASGVTDTQYF.

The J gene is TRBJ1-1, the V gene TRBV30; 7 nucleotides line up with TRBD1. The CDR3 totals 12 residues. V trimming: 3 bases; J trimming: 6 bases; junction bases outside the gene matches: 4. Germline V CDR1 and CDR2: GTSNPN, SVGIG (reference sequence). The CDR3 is CAWRMTGSEAFF. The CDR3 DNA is TGTGCCTGGAGGATGACAGGGTCTGAAGCTTTCTTT.

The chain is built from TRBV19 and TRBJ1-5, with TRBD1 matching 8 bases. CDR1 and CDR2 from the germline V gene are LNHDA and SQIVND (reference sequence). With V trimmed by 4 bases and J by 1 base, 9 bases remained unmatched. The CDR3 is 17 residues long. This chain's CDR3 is CASSTPSTGGSNQPQHF. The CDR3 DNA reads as TGTGCCAGTAGTACCCCGTCCACAGGGGGGAGCAATCAGCCCCAGCATTTT.

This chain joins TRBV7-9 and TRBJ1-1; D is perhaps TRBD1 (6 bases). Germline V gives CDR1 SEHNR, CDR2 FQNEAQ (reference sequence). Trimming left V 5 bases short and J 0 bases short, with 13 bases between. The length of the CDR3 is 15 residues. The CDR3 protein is CASSPLDRMNTEAFF. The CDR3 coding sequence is TGTGCCAGCAGCCCCCTCGACAGGATGAACACTGAAGCTTTCTTT.

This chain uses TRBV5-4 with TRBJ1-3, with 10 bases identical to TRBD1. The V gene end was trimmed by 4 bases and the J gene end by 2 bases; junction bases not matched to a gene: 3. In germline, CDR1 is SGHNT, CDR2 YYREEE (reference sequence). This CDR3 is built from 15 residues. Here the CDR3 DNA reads TGTGCCAGCAGCACCGACAGGGGGCCTGGAAACACCATATATTTT. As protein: CASSTDRGPGNTIYF. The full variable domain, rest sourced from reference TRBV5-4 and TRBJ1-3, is ETGVTQSPTHLIKTRGQQVTLRCSSQSGHNTVSWYQQALGQGPQFIFQYYREEENGRGNFPPRFSGLQFPNYSSELNVNALELDDSALYLCASSTDRGPGNTIYFGEGSWLTVV.

The CDR3 DNA follows: TGTGCCAGCAGTGTGGGACAGGGTAACAATGAGCAGTTCTTC. This sequence encodes CASSVGQGNNEQFF. This chain connects TRBV6-1 to TRBJ2-1; 9 bases line up with TRBD1. V was clipped by 4 bases and J by 5 bases; unmatched bases: 3. The CDR3 sequence is 14 residues long. CDR1 is MNHNS and CDR2 is SASEGT in the germline V gene.

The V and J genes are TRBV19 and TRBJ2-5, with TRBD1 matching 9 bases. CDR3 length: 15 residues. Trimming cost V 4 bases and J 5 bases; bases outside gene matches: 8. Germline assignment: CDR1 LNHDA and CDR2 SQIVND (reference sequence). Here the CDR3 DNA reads TGTGCCAGTAGTACCGGGACAGGGATTTGGGAGACCCAGTACTTC. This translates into CASSTGTGIWETQYF.

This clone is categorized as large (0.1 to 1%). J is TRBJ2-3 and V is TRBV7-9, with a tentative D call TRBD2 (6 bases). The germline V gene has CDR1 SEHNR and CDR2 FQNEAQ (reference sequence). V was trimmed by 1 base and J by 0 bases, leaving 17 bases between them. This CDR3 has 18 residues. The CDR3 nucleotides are TGTGCCAGCAGCTTAGAACTAGCTCACTTAACTAGCACAGATACGCAGTATTTT. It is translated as CASSLELAHLTSTDTQYF.

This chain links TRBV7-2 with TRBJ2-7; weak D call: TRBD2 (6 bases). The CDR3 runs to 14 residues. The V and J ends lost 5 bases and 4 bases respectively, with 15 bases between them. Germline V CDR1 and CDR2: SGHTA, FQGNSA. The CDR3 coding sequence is TGTGCCAGCAGCATTAGCGGTCCGGGGTACGAGCAGTACTTC. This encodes CASSISGPGYEQYF.

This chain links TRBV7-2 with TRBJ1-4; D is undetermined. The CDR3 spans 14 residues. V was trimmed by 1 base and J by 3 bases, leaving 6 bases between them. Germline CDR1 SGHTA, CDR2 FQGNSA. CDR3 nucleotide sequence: TGTGCCAGCAGCTTAGGTCCCTCTAATGAAAAACTGTTTTTT. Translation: CASSLGPSNEKLFF. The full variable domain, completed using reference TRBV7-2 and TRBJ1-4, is GAGVSQSPSNKVTEKGKDVELRCDPISGHTALYWYRQSLGQGLEFLIYFQGNSAPDKSGLPSDRFSAERTGGSVSTLTIQRTQQEDSAVYLCASSLGPSNEKLFFGSGTQLSVL.

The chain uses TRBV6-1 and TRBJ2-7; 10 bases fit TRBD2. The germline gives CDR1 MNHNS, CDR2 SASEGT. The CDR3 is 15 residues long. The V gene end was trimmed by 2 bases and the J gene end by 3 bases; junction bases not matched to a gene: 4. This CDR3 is CASSERAGGVYEQYF. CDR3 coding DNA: TGTGCCAGCAGTGAACGAGCGGGGGGGGTCTACGAGCAGTACTTC.

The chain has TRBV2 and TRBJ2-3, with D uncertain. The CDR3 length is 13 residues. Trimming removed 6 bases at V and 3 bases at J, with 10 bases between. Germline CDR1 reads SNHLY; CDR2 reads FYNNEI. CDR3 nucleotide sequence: TGTGCCAGCAGCGCTCCGGTTACAGATACGCAGTATTTT. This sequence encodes CASSAPVTDTQYF.

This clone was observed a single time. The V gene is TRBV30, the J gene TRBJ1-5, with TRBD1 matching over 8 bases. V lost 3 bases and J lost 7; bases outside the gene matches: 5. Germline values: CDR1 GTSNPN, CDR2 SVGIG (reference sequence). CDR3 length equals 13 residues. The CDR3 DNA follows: TGTGCCTGGAGCCCAGGGGGCTTCCAGCCCCAGCATTTT. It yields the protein CAWSPGGFQPQHF.